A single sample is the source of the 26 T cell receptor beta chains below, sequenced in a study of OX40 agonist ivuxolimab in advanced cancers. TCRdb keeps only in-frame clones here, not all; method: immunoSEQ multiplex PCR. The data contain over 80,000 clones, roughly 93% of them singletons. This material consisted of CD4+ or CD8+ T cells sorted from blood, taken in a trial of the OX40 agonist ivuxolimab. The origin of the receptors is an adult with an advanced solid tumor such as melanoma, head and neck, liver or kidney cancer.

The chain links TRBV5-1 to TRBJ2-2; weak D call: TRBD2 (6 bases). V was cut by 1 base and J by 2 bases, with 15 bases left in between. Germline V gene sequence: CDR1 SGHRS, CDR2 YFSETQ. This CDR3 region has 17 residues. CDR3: CASSLLRDWINTGELFF. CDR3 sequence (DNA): TGCGCCAGCAGCTTGTTGAGGGACTGGATTAACACCGGGGAGCTGTTTTTT.

The DNA for the CDR3 is TGTGCCAGCAGCTCCGAACTAGCGGACAGCACAGATACGCAGTATTTT. Residues: CASSSELADSTDTQYF. The chain couples TRBV9 to TRBJ2-3, with TRBD2 identical over 8 bases. This CDR3 region has 16 residues. V gave up 4 bases and J gave up 0 bases; unmatched junction bases: 7. Germline CDR1 and CDR2: SGDLS and YYNGEE.

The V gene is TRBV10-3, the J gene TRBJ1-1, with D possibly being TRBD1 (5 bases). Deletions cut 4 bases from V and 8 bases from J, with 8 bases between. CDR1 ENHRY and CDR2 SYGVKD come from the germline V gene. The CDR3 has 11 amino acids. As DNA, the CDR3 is TGTGCCATCAGTGGTAACAGGGAAGCTTTCTTT. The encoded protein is CAISGNREAFF.

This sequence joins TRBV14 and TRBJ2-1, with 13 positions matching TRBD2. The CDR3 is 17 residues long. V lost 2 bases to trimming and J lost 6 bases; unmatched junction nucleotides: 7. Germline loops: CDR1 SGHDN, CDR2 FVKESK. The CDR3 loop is CASSQILGLAGSNEQFF. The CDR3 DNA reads TGTGCCAGCAGCCAAATCCTGGGACTAGCGGGAAGCAATGAGCAGTTCTTC.

The CDR3 DNA reads TGTGCCAGCAGCTTGGGCGGGACCTCCTACAATGAGCAGTTCTTC. Translating it yields CASSLGGTSYNEQFF. The rearrangement joins TRBV11-3 to TRBJ2-1; D may be TRBD2 (6 bases). Trimming left V 3 bases short and J 0 bases short, with 9 bases between. The CDR3 spans 15 residues. Germline CDR1 SGHNT, CDR2 YENEEA.

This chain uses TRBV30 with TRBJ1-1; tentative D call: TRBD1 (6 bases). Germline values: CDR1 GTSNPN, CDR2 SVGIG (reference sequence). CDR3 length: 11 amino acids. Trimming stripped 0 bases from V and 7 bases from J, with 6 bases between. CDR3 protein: CAWSVQGEAFF. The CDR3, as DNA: TGTGCCTGGAGTGTACAGGGTGAAGCTTTCTTT. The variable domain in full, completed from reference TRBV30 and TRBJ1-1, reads SQTIHQWPATLVQPVGSPLSLECTVEGTSNPNLYWYRQAAGRGLQLLFYSVGIGQISSEVPQNLSASRPQDRQFILSSKKLLLSDSGFYLCAWSVQGEAFFGQGTRLTVV.

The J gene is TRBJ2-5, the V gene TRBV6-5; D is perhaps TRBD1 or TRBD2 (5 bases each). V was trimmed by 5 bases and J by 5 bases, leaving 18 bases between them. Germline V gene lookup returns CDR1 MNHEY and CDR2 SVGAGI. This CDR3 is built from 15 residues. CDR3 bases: TGTGCCAGCAGTCACCGAGGGGCGGCCGGGGAGACCCAGTACTTC. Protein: CASSHRGAAGETQYF.

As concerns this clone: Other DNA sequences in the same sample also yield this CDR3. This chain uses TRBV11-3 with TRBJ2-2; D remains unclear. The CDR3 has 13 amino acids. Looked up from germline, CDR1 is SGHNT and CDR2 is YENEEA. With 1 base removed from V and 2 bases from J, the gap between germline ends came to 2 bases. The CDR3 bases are TGTGCCAGCAGCTTAGTAAACACCGGGGAGCTGTTTTTT. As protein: CASSLVNTGELFF.

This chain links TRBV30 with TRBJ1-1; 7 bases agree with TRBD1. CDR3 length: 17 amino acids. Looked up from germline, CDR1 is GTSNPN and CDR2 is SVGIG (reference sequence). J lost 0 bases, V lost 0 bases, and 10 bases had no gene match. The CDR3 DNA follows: TGTGCCTGGAGTGTAATTAGGGGGCGATATATGAACACTGAAGCTTTCTTT. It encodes CAWSVIRGRYMNTEAFF.

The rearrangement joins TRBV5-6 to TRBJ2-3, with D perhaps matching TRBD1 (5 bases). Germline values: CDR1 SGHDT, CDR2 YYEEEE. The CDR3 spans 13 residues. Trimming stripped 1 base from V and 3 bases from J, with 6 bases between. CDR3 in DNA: TGTGCCAGCAGCTTGAAGGGGACAGATACGCAGTATTTT. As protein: CASSLKGTDTQYF.

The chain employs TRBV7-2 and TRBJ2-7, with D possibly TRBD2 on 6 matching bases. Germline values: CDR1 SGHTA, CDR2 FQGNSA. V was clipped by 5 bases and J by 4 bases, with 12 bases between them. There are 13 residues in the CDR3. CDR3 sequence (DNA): TGTGCCAGCAGCCCTCTAGCGATATACGAGCAGTACTTC. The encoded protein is CASSPLAIYEQYF. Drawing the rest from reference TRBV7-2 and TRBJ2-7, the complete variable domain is GAGVSQSPSNKVTEKGKDVELRCDPISGHTALYWYRQSLGQGLEFLIYFQGNSAPDKSGLPSDRFSAERTGGSVSTLTIQRTQQEDSAVYLCASSPLAIYEQYFGPGTRLTVT.

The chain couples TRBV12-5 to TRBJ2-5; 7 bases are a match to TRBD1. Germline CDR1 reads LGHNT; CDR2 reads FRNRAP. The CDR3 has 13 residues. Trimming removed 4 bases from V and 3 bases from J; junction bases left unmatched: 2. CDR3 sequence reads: CASGSDREETQYF. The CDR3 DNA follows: TGTGCTAGTGGTTCCGACAGGGAAGAGACCCAGTACTTC.

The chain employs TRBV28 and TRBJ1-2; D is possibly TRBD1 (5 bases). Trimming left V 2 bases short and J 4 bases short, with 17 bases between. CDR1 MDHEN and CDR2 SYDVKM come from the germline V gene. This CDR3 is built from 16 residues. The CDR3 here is CASSLTSGGKLYGYTF. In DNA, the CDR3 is TGTGCCAGCAGTTTAACATCCGGGGGTAAGCTCTATGGCTACACCTTC.

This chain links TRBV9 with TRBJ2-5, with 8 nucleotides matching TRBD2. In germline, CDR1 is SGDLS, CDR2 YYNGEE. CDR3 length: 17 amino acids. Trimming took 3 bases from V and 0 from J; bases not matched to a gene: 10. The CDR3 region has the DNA TGTGCCAGCAGCGATCCCCGCCCTAGCGGGTACCAAGAGACCCAGTACTTC. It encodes CASSDPRPSGYQETQYF.

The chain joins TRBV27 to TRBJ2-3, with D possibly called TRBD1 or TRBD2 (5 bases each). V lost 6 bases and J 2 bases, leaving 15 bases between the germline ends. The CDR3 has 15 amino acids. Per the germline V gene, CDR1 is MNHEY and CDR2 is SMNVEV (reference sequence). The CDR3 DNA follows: TGTGCCAGCAGCCTAACCTGGGACCCCACAGATACGCAGTATTTT. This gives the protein CASSLTWDPTDTQYF.

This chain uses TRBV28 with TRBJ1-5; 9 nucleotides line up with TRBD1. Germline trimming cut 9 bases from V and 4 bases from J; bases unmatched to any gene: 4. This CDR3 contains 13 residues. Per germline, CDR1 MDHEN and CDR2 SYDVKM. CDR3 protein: CASYGTGNQPQHF. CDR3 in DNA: TGTGCCAGTTACGGGACAGGGAATCAGCCCCAGCATTTT.

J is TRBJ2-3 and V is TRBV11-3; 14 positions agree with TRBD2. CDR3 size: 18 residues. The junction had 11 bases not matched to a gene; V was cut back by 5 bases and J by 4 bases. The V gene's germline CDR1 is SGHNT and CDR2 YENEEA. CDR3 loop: CASSLRGLAGGTSDTQYF. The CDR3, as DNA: TGTGCCAGCAGCCTGCGCGGACTAGCGGGAGGAACCTCAGATACGCAGTATTTT.

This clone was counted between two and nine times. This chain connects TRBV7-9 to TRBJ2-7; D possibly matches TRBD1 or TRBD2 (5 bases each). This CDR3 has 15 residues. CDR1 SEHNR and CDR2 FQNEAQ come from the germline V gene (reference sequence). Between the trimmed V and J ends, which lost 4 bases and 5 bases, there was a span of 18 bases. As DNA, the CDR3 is TGTGCCAGCAGCTACTCGGGGACGCGGCCTCACGAGCAGTACTTC. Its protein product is CASSYSGTRPHEQYF.

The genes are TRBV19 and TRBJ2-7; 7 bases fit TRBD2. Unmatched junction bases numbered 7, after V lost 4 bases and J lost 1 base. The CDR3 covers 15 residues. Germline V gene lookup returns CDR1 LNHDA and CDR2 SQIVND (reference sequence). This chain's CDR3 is CASSSPSGDSYEQYF. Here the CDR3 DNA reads TGTGCCAGTAGTAGTCCTAGCGGCGATTCCTACGAGCAGTACTTC.

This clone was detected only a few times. The CDR3 sequence: CASISDRANYGYTF. In DNA form, the CDR3 reads TGTGCCAGCATCTCTGACAGAGCTAACTATGGCTACACCTTC. The V and J genes are TRBV2 and TRBJ1-2, with a possible D match to TRBD1 (5 bases). This CDR3 is 14 amino acids long. Germline values: CDR1 SNHLY, CDR2 FYNNEI. V lost 7 bases and J lost 0, with 12 bases in between.

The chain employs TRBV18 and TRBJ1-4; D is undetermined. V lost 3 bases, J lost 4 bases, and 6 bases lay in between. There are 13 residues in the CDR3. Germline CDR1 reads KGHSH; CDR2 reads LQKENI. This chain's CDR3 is CASSPGINEKLFF. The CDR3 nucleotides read TGTGCCAGCTCACCTGGGATTAATGAAAAACTGTTTTTT.

CDR3 region: CASSWDSFNNEKLFF. The CDR3 DNA follows: TGTGCCAGCAGCTGGGACAGTTTCAATAATGAAAAACTGTTTTTT. This chain connects TRBV6-5 to TRBJ1-4, with 7 bases identical to TRBD1. Germline CDR1 MNHEY, CDR2 SVGAGI. This CDR3 has 15 amino acids. The V and J ends lost 6 bases and 4 bases, in that order; junction bases with no gene match: 8.

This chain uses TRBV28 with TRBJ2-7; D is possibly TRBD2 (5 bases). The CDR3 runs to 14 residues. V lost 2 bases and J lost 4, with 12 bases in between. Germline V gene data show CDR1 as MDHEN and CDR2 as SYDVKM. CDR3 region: CASSLGLGGYEQYF. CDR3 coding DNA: TGTGCCAGCAGTTTAGGTCTAGGAGGATACGAGCAGTACTTC. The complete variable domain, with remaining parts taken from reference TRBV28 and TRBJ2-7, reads DVKVTQSSRYLVKRTGEKVFLECVQDMDHENMFWYRQDPGLGLRLIYFSYDVKMKEKGDIPEGYSVSREKKERFSLILESASTNQTSMYLCASSLGLGGYEQYFGPGTRLTVT.

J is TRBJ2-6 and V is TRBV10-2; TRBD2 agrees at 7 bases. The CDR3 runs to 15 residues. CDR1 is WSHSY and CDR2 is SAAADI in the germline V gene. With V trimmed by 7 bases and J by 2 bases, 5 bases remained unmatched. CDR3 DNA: TGCGCCAGCACGGGAGGAGGAGCTGGGGCCAACGTCCTGACTTTC. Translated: CASTGGGAGANVLTF.

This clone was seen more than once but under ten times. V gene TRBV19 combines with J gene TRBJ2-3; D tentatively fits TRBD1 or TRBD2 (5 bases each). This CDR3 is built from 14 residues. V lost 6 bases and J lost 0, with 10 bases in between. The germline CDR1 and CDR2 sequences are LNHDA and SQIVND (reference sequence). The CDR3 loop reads CASSSGRSTDTQYF. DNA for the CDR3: TGTGCCAGTAGCTCGGGACGAAGCACAGATACGCAGTATTTT.

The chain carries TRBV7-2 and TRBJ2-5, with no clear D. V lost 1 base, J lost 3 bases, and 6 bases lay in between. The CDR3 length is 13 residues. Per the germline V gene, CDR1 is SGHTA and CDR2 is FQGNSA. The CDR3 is CASSLVPEETQYF. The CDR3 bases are TGTGCCAGCAGCTTAGTTCCAGAAGAGACCCAGTACTTC.